This T cell receptor beta chain derives from a study of early T cells in non-severe SARS-CoV-2 infection. The overall study: Sequencing input comprised bulk RNA from unsorted whole blood; chain pairing was not available.

About this clonotype: As yet, its antigen is unknown.

Findings and caveats of the study: VDJdb-based matching was biased toward anti-spike CD8 responses and missed private and CD4 specificities.

Molecules of cDNA were individually given unique molecular identifiers that were attached to them. TCRdb re-called the 5' RACE reads with MiXCR, one entry per CDR3 protein. The repertoire consists of around 53,000 distinct CDR3 sequences, with about 12% occurring once and the leading ten covering approximately 2.5%. This specimen was whole blood, taken at baseline. This sequence was found in an adult who was a healthcare worker with PCR-confirmed SARS-CoV-2 infection or an uninfected control (not recorded which).

CDR3 in DNA: TGTGCCAGCAGCCCGGACAGGAGAGAGACCCAGTACTTC. Encoded protein: CASSPDRRETQYF. J is TRBJ2-5 and V is TRBV7-9; 7 bases are a match to TRBD1. V lost 5 bases to trimming and J lost 4 bases; unmatched junction nucleotides: 4. Germline CDR1 SEHNR, CDR2 FQNEAQ (reference sequence). The CDR3 length is 13 residues.